Described below is a single T cell receptor beta chain sequence and its context. The data were taken from a study of T cell repertoires in cytomegalovirus infection. MiXCR, run by TCRdb on the reads, gives a single entry per CDR3 protein. The table shows 150,000 to 200,000 distinct CDR3 sequences, with approximately 18% occurring only once. CDR1 and CDR2 (germline): SGHVS, FQNEAQ. The CDR3 has 14 residues. V was shortened by 2 bases and J by 8 bases, with 12 bases between the two germline ends. This clonotype originated in a human donor in good health (CMV status not recorded). Some clones in this sample may be carry-over from other donors' samples. Specimen: CD8+ T cells from PBMCs. The chain joins TRBV7-8 to TRBJ1-4; TRBD1 might be the D (6 bases). CDR3: CASSLPGQEEKLFF. The CDR3 coding sequence is TGTGCCAGCAGCTTACCGGGACAAGAGGAAAAACTGTTTTTT.